Included here is one TCR beta chain sequence, with context. TCRdb itself ran the 5' RACE reads through MiXCR, one entry per CDR3 protein. The data contain 50,000 to 65,000 distinct CDR3 sequences, over 9% of them singletons. The data are from a study of early T cells in non-severe SARS-CoV-2 infection. The V gene's germline CDR1 is SGDLS and CDR2 YYNGEE. V was clipped by 0 bases and J by 6 bases; unmatched bases: 6. This CDR3 contains 16 residues. This sample comprised whole blood, obtained at baseline. This chain links TRBV9 with TRBJ2-3; 11 bases agree with TRBD2. The source is an adult who was a healthcare worker with PCR-confirmed SARS-CoV-2 infection or an uninfected control (not recorded which). This CDR3 is CASSVALAGGADTQYF. The CDR3 nucleotides are TGTGCCAGCAGCGTAGCCCTAGCGGGGGGCGCGGATACGCAGTATTTT. Using reference TRBV9 and TRBJ2-3 for the parts outside the CDR3, the full variable domain is DSGVTQTPKHLITATGQRVTLRCSPRSGDLSVYWYQQSLDQGLQFLIQYYNGEERAKGNILERFSAQQFPDLHSELNLSSLELGDSALYFCASSVALAGGADTQYFGPGTRLTVL.